This T cell receptor beta chain is from a study of OX40 agonist ivuxolimab in advanced cancers. Study overall: With ivuxolimab, an agonistic anti-OX40 (CD134) antibody, patients were treated.

The CDR3 runs 14 residues. Trimming took 0 bases from V and 10 from J, leaving 13 bases between them. Germline CDR1 LGHNA, CDR2 YNFKEQ. This clone was recorded once. Clones were sequenced by immunoSEQ multiplex PCR, and TCRdb holds only the in-frame ones, with some missing. The sample has 15,000 to 20,000 clones, roughly 70% seen once. The chain recombines TRBV4-2 with TRBJ2-1; possible D gene TRBD2, 5 bases. Specimen: CD4+ or CD8+ T cells sorted from blood, collected in a trial of the OX40 agonist ivuxolimab. This sequence was found in an adult with an advanced solid tumor such as melanoma, head and neck, liver or kidney cancer. The CDR3 nucleotides are TGTGCCAGCAGCCAAGAGGCCGGGATGGGGGAGCAGTTCTTC. Translated: CASSQEAGMGEQFF.